These 3 T cell receptor beta chains were sequenced from one sample in a study of blood T cell repertoires in COVID-19. The protocol was immunoSEQ multiplex PCR, while the TCRdb copy is restricted to in-frame clones and leaves out a portion. Of about 98,000 clones in the sample, 82% were seen once. What was sequenced was peripheral blood. All receptors come from an elderly man with acute or convalescent COVID-19.

This chain links TRBV29-1 with TRBJ2-1; D possibly corresponds to TRBD2 (6 bases). V lost 5 bases and J lost 14, with 16 bases in between. Germline assignment: CDR1 SQVTM and CDR2 ANQGSEA. The CDR3 has 11 amino acids. As DNA, the CDR3 is TGCAGCGTTCCTTTGGGGGGATCTGAGTTCTTC. Its translation: CSVPLGGSEFF.

The chain couples TRBV5-1 to TRBJ1-1; the match to TRBD1 covers 12 bases. There are 16 residues in the CDR3. J gave up 6 bases and V 3 bases, and 9 bases lay outside the gene matches. Germline lookup yields CDR1 SGHRS and CDR2 YFSETQ. The CDR3 loop is CASSWGTGGVFPEAFF. The CDR3 bases are TGCGCCAGCAGCTGGGGGACAGGGGGCGTTTTTCCTGAAGCTTTCTTT. The complete variable domain, with remaining parts taken from reference TRBV5-1 and TRBJ1-1, reads KAGVTQTPRYLIKTRGQQVTLSCSPISGHRSVSWYQQTPGQGLQFLFEYFSETQRNKGNFPGRFSGRQFSNSRSEMNVSTLELGDSALYLCASSWGTGGVFPEAFFGQGTRLTVV.

This clone showed up just a few times. The rearrangement joins TRBV7-8 to TRBJ2-7; 9 nucleotides agree with TRBD1. CDR1 and CDR2 from the germline V gene are SGHVS and FQNEAQ. The V gene end was trimmed by 5 bases and the J gene end by 2 bases; junction bases not matched to a gene: 4. The CDR3 is 14 amino acids. In nucleotides, the CDR3 is TGTGCCAGCAGCCTCGGGACAGGGCCCTACGAGCAGTACTTC. This encodes CASSLGTGPYEQYF.